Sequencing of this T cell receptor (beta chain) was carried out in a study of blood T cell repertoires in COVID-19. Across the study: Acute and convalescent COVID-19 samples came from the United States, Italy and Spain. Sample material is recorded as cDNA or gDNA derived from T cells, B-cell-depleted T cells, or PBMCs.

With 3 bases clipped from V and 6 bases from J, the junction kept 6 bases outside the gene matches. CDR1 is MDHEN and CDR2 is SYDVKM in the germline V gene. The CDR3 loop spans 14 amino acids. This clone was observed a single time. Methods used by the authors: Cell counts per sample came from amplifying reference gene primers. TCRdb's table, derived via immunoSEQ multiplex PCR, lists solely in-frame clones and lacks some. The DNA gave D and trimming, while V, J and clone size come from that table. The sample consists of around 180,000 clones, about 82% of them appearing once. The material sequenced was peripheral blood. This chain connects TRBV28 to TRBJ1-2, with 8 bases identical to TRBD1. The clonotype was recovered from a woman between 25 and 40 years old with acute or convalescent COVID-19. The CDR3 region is CASSFRGLANGYTF. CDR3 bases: TGTGCCAGCAGTTTCAGGGGGCTGGCAAATGGCTACACCTTC.